This T cell receptor beta chain was recovered during a study of beta chain features in type 1 diabetes. The entirety of the isolated RNA underwent reverse transcription, so expressed TCRB transcripts were sequenced. Around 3.9 million reads on average were seen across naive, central memory and regulatory T cell samples. Assay: immunoSEQ multiplex PCR; the TCRdb copy retains only in-frame clones and omits some. Of about 900,000 clones in the sample, about 17% were seen once. Cell sorting via CD45RO/CCR7/CD25/CD127/CD95/CD27 was performed to obtain CD4+ naive, central memory, regulatory and stem cell-like memory cells. Sorting gave populations that all exceeded 95% purity. Germline lookup yields CDR1 SNHLY and CDR2 FYNNEI. J gave up 2 bases and V 7 bases, and 1 base lay outside the gene matches. CDR3 length: 13 amino acids.

The sequence came from a woman between 18 and 29 years old in good health. The chain recombines TRBV2 with TRBJ2-1, with TRBD1 identical over 8 bases. The sequenced sample consisted of naive CD4+ T cells from blood. The CDR3 sequence is CASKDRAYNEQFF. The CDR3 coding sequence is TGTGCCAGCAAGGACAGGGCCTACAATGAGCAGTTCTTC.